This T cell receptor beta chain was sequenced in a study of T cell changes during pregnancy in multiple sclerosis. The method was immunoSEQ multiplex PCR; TCRdb's version includes in-frame clones alone and lacks a portion of them. The sample has about 20,000 clones, around 90% seen once; the top ten hold roughly 5.5%. This clone was detected once. The CDR3 sequence is 14 residues long. The ends were cut back, 8 bases at V and 2 bases at J, with 15 bases in the middle. Germline CDR1 is SNHLY and CDR2 is FYNNEI. The sequencing used CD8+ T cells from peripheral blood mononuclear cells, collected in the second trimester of pregnancy. This sequence joins TRBV2 and TRBJ2-5; no clear D. This clonotype originated in a female donor in good health, enrolled as a control in a pregnancy study. The CDR3 here is CASAELQTQETQYF. Written as DNA, the CDR3 is TGTGCCAGCGCTGAGTTGCAGACTCAAGAGACCCAGTACTTC.